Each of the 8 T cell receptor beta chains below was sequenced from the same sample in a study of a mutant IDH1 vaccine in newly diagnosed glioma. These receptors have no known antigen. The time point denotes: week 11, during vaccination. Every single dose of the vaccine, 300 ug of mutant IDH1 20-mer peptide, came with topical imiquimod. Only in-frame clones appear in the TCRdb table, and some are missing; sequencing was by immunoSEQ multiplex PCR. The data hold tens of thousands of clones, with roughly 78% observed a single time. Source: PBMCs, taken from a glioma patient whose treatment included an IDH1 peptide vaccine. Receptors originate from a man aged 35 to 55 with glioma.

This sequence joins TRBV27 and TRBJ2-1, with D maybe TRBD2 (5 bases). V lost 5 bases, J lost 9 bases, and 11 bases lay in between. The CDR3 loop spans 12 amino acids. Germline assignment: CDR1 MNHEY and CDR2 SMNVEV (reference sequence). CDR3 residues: CASSLRSGEQFF. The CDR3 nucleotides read TGTGCCAGCAGTCTCCGGAGCGGTGAGCAGTTCTTC.

The CDR3 loop reads CASGLYEYEQYF. CDR3 bases: TGTGCTAGTGGTTTGTATGAATACGAGCAGTACTTC. This chain uses TRBV12-5 with TRBJ2-7, with D unresolved. This CDR3 contains 12 residues. Between the trimmed V and J ends, which lost 2 bases and 4 bases, there was a span of 6 bases. Germline V gene data show CDR1 as LGHNT and CDR2 as FRNRAP. Using reference TRBV12-5 and TRBJ2-7 for the parts outside the CDR3, the full variable domain is DARVTQTPRHKVTEMGQEVTMRCQPILGHNTVFWYRQTMMQGLELLAYFRNRAPLDDSGMPKDRFSAEMPDATLATLKIQPSEPRDSAVYFCASGLYEYEQYFGPGTRLTVT.

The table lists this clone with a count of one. The CDR3: CASNSLTSGSGNEQFF. CDR3 nucleotide sequence: TGTGCCAGCAATTCCTTGACTAGCGGGAGCGGAAATGAGCAGTTCTTC. The chain employs TRBV27 and TRBJ2-1; 12 nucleotides match TRBD2. The junction had 11 bases not matched to a gene; V was cut back by 7 bases and J by 7 bases. In germline, CDR1 is MNHEY, CDR2 SMNVEV (reference sequence). The CDR3 is 16 amino acids.

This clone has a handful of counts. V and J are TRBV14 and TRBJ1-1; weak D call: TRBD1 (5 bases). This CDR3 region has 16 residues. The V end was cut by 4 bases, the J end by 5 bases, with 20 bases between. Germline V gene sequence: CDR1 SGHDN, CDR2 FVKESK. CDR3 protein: CASSPYLTRGGTEAFF. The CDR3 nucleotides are TGTGCCAGCAGCCCATATCTGACAAGGGGAGGGACTGAAGCTTTCTTT.

The CDR3 loop is CASSLMTSGRAGEQFF. CDR3 sequence (DNA): TGCGCCAGCAGCTTGATGACTAGCGGGAGGGCCGGTGAGCAGTTCTTC. The chain recombines TRBV5-1 with TRBJ2-1; 14 bases line up with TRBD2. The germline CDR1 and CDR2 sequences are SGHRS and YFSETQ. The CDR3 loop spans 16 amino acids. The V segment lost 1 base and the J segment 9 bases; nucleotides outside the gene matches: 6. Full variable domain (missing parts from reference TRBV5-1 and TRBJ2-1): KAGVTQTPRYLIKTRGQQVTLSCSPISGHRSVSWYQQTPGQGLQFLFEYFSETQRNKGNFPGRFSGRQFSNSRSEMNVSTLELGDSALYLCASSLMTSGRAGEQFFGPGTRLTVL.

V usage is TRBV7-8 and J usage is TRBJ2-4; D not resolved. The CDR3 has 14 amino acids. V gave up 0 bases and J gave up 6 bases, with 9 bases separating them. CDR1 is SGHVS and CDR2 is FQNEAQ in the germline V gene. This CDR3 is CASSLAGRPNIQYF. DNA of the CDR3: TGTGCCAGCAGCTTAGCGGGTCGTCCAAACATTCAGTACTTC.

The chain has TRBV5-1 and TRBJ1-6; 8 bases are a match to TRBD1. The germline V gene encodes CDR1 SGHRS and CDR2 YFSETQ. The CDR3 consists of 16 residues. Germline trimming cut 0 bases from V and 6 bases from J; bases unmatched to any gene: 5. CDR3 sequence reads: CASSLGQGLGNSPLHF. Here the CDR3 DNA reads TGCGCCAGCAGCTTGGGACAGGGGTTAGGTAATTCACCCCTCCACTTT.

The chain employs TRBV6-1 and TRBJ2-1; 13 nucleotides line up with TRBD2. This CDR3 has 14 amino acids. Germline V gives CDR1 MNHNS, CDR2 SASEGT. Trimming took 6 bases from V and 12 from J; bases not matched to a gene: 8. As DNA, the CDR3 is TGTGCCAGCAGCCCCGGACTAGCGGGAGACACGCAGTTCTTC. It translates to CASSPGLAGDTQFF.